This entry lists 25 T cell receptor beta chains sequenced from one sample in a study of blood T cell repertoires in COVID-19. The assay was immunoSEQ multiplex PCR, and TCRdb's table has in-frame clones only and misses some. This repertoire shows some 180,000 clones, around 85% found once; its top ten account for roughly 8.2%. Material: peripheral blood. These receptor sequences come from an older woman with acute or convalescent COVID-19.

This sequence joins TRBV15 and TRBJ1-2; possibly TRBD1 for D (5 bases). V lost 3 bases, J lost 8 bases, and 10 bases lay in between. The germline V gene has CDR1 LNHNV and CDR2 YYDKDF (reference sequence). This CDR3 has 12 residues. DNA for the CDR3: TGTGCCACCAGCAGGGACAAAGGGGGCTACACCTTC. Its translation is CATSRDKGGYTF.

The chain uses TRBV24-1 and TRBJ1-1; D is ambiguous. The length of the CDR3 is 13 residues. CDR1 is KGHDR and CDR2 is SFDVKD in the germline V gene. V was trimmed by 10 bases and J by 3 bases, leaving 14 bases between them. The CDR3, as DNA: TGTGCCACAAGCGCACGATGGGACACTGAAGCTTTCTTT. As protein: CATSARWDTEAFF.

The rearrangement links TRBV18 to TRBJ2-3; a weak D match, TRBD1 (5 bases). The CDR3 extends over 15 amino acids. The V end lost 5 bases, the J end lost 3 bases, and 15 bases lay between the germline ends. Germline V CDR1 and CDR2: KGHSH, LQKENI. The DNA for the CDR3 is TGTGCCAGCTCAGCCCTCAGGGAACTTACAGATACGCAGTATTTT. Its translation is CASSALRELTDTQYF.

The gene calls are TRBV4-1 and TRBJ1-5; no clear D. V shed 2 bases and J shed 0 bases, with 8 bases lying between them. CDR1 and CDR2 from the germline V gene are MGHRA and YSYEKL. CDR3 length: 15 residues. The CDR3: CASSQFFYSNQPQHF. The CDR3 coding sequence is TGCGCCAGCAGCCAATTCTTCTATAGCAATCAGCCCCAGCATTTT.

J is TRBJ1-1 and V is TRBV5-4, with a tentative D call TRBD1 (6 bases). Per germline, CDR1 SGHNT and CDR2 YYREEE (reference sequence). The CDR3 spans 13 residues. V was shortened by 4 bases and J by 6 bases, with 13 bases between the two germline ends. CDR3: CASSPQGLPEAFF. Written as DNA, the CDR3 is TGTGCCAGCAGCCCACAGGGTTTACCTGAAGCTTTCTTT.

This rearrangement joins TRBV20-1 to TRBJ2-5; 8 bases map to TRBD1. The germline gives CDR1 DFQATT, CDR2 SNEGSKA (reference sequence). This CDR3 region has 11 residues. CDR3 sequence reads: CRYDRGETQYF. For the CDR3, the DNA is TGCAGATACGACAGGGGAGAGACCCAGTACTTC.

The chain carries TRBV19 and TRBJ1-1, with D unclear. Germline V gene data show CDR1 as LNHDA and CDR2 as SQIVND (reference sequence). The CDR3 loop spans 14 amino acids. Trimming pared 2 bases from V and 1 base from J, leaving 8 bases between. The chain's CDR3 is CASSISLSNTEAFF. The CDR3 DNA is TGTGCCAGTAGTATAAGCCTGTCGAACACTGAAGCTTTCTTT.

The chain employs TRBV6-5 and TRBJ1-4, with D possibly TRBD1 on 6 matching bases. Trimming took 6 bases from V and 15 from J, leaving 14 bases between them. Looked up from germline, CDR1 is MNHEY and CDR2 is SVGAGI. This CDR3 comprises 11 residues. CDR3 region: CASRGTSELFF. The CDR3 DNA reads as TGTGCCAGCAGGGGGACATCGGAGTTGTTTTTT.

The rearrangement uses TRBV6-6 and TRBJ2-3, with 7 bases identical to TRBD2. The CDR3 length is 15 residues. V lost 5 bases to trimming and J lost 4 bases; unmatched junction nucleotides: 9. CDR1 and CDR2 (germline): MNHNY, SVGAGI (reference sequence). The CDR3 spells CASSGRVAPPDTQYF. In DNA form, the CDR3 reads TGTGCCAGCAGTGGGAGGGTCGCGCCCCCAGATACGCAGTATTTT.

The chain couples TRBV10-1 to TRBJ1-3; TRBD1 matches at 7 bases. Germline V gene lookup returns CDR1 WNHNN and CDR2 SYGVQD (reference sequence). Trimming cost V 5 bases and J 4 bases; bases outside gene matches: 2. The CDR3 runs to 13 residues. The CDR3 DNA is TGCGCCAGCAGTAGGACAGGAGGAAACACCATATATTTT. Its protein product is CASSRTGGNTIYF.

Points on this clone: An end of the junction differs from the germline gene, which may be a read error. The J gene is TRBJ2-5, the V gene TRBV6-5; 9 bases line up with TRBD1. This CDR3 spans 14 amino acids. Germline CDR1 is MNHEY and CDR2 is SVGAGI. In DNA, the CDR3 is TGTGCCAGCAGTTACGGGACAGGGAAAGAGCCCCAGTACTTC. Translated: CASSYGTGKEPQYF.

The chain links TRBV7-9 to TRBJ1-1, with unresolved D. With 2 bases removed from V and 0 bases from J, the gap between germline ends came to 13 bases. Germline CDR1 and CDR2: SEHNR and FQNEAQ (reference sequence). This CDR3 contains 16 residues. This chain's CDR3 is CASSLRGSVMNTEAFF. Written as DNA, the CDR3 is TGTGCCAGCAGCTTACGGGGATCGGTCATGAACACTGAAGCTTTCTTT.

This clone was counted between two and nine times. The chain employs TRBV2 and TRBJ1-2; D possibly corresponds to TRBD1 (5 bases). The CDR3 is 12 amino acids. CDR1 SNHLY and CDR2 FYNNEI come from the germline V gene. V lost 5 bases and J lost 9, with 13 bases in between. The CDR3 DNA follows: TGTGCCAGCAGTTATGGACACGATCGCTACACCTTC. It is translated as CASSYGHDRYTF.

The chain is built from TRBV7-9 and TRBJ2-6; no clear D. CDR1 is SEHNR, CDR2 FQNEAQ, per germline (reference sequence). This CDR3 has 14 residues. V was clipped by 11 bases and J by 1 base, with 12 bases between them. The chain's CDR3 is CAGKTASGANVLTF. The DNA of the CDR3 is TGTGCCGGCAAAACCGCGTCTGGGGCCAACGTCCTGACTTTC.

Written as DNA, the CDR3 is TGTGCCACCCAGCCGGGGGGGGGCCAAGAGACCCAGTACTTC. Amino acid sequence: CATQPGGGQETQYF. The rearrangement links TRBV10-3 to TRBJ2-5; TRBD2 aligns across 8 bases. Per germline, CDR1 ENHRY and CDR2 SYGVKD. The CDR3 covers 14 residues. J lost 1 base, V lost 10 bases, and 8 bases had no gene match.

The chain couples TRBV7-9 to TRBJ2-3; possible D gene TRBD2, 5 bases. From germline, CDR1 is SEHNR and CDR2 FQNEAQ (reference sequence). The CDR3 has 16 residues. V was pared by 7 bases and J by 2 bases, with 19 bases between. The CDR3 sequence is CASNPDFPPSTDTQYF. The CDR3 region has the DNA TGTGCCAGCAATCCGGACTTTCCACCCTCCACAGATACGCAGTATTTT.

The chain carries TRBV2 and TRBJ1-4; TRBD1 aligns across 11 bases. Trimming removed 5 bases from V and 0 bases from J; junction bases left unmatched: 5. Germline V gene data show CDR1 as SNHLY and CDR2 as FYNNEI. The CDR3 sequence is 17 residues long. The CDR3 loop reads CASSHPGQGATNEKLFF. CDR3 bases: TGTGCCAGCAGTCACCCGGGACAGGGGGCAACTAATGAAAAACTGTTTTTT. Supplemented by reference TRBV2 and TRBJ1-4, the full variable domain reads EPEVTQTPSHQVTQMGQEVILRCVPISNHLYFYWYRQILGQKVEFLVSFYNNEISEKSEIFDDQFSVERPDGSNFTLKIRSTKLEDSAMYFCASSHPGQGATNEKLFFGSGTQLSVL.

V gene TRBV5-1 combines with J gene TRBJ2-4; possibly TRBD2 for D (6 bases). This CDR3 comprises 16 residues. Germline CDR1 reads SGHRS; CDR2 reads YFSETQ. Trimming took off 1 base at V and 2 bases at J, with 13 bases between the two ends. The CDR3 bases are TGCGCCAGCAGCTTGATTGTTAGCGGCCCCAAAAACATTCAGTACTTC. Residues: CASSLIVSGPKNIQYF.

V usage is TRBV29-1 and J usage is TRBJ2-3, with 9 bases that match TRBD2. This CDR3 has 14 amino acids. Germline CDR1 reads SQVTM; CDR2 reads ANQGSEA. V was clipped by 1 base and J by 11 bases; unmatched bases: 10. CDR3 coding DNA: TGCAGCGTTGAAGGGACGGTAGCGGGAGCTGGGCAGTATTTT. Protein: CSVEGTVAGAGQYF.

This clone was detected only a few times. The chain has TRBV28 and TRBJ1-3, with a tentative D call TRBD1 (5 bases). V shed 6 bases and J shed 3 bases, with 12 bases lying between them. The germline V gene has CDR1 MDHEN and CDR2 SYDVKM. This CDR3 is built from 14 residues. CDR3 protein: CASRPPGVGNTIYF. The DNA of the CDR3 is TGTGCCAGCAGACCCCCGGGGGTTGGAAACACCATATATTTT.

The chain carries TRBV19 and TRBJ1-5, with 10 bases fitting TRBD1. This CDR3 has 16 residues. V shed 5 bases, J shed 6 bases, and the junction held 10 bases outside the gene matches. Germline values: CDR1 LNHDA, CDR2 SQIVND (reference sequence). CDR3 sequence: CASSVPGTGVGQPQHF. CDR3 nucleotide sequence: TGTGCCAGTAGTGTCCCCGGGACAGGGGTAGGTCAGCCCCAGCATTTT.

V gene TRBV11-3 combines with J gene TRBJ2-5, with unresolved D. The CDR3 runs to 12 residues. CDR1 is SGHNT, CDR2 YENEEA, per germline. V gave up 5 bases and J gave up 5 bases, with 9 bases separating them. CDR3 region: CASSRQWETQYF. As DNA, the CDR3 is TGTGCCAGCAGCCGACAATGGGAGACCCAGTACTTC. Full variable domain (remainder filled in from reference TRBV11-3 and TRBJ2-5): EAGVVQSPRYKIIEKKQPVAFWCNPISGHNTLYWYLQNLGQGPELLIRYENEEAVDDSQLPKDRFSAERLKGVDSTLKIQPAELGDSAVYLCASSRQWETQYFGPGTRLLVL.

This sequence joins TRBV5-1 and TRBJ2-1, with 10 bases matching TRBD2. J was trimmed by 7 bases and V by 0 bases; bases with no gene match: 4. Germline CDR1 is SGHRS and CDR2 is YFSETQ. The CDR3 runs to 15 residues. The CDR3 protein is CASSLELAGVNEQFF. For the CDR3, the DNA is TGCGCCAGCAGCTTGGAGCTAGCGGGAGTGAATGAGCAGTTCTTC.

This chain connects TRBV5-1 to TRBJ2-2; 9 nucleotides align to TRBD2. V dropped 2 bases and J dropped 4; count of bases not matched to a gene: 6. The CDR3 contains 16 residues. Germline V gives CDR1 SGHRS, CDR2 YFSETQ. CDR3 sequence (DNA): TGCGCCAGCAGCTTCGCGGGAGGGCCGGTCACCGGGGAGCTGTTTTTT. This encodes CASSFAGGPVTGELFF.

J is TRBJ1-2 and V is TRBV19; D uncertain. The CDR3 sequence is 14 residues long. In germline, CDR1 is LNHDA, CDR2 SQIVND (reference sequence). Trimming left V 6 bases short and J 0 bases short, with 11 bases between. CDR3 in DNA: TGTGCCAGTAGGCGAGTGACAACTAACTATGGCTACACCTTC. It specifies CASRRVTTNYGYTF.